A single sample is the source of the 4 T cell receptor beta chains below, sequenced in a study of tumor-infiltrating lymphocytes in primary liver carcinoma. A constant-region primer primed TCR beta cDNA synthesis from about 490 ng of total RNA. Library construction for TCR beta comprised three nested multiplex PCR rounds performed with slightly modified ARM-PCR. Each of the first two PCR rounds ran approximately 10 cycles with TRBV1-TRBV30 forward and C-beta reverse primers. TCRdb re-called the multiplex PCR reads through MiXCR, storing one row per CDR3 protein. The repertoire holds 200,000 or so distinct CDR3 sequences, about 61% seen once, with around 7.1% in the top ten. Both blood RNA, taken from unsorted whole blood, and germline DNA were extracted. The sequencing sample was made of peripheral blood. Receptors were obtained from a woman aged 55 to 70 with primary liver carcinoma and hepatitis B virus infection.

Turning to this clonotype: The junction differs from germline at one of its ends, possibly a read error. CDR3 DNA sequence: TGTGCCATCAGCTGGGGGGACAGGAGGACGGAAAAACCGTTTTTT. It encodes CAISWGDRRTEKPFF. The rearrangement links TRBV11-2 to TRBJ1-4; TRBD1 matches at 8 bases. CDR1 and CDR2 from the germline V gene are SGHAT and FQNNGV. The CDR3 runs to 15 residues.

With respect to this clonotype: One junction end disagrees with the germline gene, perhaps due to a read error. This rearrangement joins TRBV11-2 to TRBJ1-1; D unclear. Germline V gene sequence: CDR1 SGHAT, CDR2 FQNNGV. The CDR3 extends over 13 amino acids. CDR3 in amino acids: CASSREAGTEVFF. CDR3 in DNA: TGTGCCAGTAGTCGGGAGGCCGGCACTGAAGTTTTCTTT.

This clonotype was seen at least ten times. CDR3 DNA sequence: TGTGCCAGCAGCTTAGCCGGGACTAGCGGGAGACATGAGCAGTTCTTC. It translates to CASSLAGTSGRHEQFF. The V call is TRBV11-2, the J call TRBJ2-1; 14 nucleotides line up with TRBD2. There are 16 residues in the CDR3. CDR1 and CDR2 from the germline V gene are SGHAT and FQNNGV. The junction had 4 bases not matched to a gene; V was cut back by 1 base and J by 8 bases.

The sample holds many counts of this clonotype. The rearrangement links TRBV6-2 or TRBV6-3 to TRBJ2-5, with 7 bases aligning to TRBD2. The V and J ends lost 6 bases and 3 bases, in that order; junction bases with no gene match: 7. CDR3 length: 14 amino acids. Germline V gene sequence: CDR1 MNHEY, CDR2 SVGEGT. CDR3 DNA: TGTGCCAGCAGGCGACTAGCAGTAAAAGAGACCCAGTACTTC. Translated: CASRRLAVKETQYF.